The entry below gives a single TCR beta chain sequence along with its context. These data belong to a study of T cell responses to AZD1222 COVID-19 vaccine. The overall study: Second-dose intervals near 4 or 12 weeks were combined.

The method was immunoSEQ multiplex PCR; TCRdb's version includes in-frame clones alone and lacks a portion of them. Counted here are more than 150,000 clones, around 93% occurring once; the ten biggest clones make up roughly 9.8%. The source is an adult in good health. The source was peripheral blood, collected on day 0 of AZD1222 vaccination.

The CDR3 DNA reads as TGTGCCAGTAGTATTAATCGGGTGAACACTGAAGCTTTCTTT. Protein: CASSINRVNTEAFF. The chain uses TRBV19 and TRBJ1-1; D gene uncertain. This CDR3 has 14 amino acids. Between the trimmed V and J ends, which lost 3 bases and 0 bases, there was a span of 8 bases. Germline CDR1 reads LNHDA; CDR2 reads SQIVND (reference sequence). The whole variable domain, filled in from reference TRBV19 and TRBJ1-1, reads DGGITQSPKYLFRKEGQNVTLSCEQNLNHDAMYWYRQDPGQGLRLIYYSQIVNDFQKGDIAEGYSVSREKKESFPLTVTSAQKNPTAFYLCASSINRVNTEAFFGQGTRLTVV.